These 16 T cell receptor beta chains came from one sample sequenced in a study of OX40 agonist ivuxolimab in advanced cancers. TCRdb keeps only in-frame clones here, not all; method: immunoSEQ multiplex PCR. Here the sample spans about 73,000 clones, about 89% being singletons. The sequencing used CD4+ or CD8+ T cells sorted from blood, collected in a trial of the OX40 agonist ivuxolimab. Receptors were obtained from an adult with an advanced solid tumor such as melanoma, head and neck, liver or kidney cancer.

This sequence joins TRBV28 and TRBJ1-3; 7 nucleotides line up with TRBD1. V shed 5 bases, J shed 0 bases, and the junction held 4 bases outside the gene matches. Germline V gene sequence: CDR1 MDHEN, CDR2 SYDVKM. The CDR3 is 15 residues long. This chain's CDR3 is CASSQDRHSGNTIYF. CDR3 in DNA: TGTGCCAGCAGTCAGGACAGGCACTCTGGAAACACCATATATTTT.

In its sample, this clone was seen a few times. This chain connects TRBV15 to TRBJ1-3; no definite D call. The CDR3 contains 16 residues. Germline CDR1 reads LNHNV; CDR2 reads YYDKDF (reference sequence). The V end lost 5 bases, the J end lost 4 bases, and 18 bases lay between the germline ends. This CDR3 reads CATSAPGKAEGNTIYF. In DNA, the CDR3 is TGTGCCACCAGCGCCCCCGGGAAGGCGGAGGGAAACACCATATATTTT.

The DNA for the CDR3 is TGTGCCAGCAGCTTGACAGTTCAGGGCTACACCTTC. This gives the protein CASSLTVQGYTF. This sequence joins TRBV5-6 and TRBJ1-2; D is unresolved. Per the germline V gene, CDR1 is SGHDT and CDR2 is YYEEEE. There are 12 residues in the CDR3. V gave up 1 base and J gave up 8 bases, with 9 bases separating them. The full variable domain, rest sourced from reference TRBV5-6 and TRBJ1-2, is DAGVTQSPTHLIKTRGQQVTLRCSPKSGHDTVSWYQQALGQGPQFIFQYYEEEERQRGNFPDRFSGHQFPNYSSELNVNALLLGDSALYLCASSLTVQGYTFGSGTRLTVV.

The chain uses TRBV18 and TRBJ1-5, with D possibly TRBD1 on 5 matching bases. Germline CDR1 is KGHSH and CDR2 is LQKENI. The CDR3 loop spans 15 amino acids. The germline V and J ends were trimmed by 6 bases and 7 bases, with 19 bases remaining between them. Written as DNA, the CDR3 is TGTGCCAGCTCTCTCGAGACAGAGGAAGACCAGCCCCAGCATTTT. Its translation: CASSLETEEDQPQHF.

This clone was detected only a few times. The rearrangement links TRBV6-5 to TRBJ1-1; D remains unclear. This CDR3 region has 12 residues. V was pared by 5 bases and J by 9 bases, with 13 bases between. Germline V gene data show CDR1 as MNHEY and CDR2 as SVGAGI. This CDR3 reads CASSDPTRKAFF. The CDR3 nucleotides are TGTGCCAGCAGTGATCCAACCAGGAAAGCTTTCTTT.

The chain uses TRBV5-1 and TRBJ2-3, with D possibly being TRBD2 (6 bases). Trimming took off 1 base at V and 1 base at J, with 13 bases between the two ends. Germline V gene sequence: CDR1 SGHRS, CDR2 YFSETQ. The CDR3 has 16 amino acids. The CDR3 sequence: CASSLLMGGRTDTQYF. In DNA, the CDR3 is TGCGCCAGCAGCTTGTTAATGGGAGGACGCACAGATACGCAGTATTTT.

In DNA form, the CDR3 reads TGTGCCAGCACCACAGTGGTAGGAATCGGTGAGCAGTTCTTC. Translation: CASTTVVGIGEQFF. This chain uses TRBV7-2 with TRBJ2-1, with D unresolved. The length of the CDR3 is 14 residues. V was pared by 7 bases and J by 9 bases, with 19 bases between. CDR1 SGHTA and CDR2 FQGNSA come from the germline V gene.

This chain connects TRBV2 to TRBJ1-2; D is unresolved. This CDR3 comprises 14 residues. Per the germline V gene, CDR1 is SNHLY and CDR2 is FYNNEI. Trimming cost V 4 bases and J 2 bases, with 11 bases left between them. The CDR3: CASSVKVSNYGYTF. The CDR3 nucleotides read TGTGCCAGCAGTGTAAAGGTCTCCAACTATGGCTACACCTTC.

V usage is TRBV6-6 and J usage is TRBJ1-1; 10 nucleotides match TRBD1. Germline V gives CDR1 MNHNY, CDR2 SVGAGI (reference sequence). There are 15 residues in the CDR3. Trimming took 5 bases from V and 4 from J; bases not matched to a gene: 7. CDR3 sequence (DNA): TGTGCCAGCAGTGACAGGGGGCTTGGAGTCACTGAAGCTTTCTTT. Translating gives CASSDRGLGVTEAFF.

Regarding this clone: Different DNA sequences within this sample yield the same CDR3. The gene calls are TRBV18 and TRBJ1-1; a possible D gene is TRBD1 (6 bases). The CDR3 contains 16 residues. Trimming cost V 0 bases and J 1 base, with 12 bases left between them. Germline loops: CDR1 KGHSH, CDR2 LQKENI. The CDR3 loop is CASSPPSRGSNTEAFF. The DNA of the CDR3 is TGTGCCAGCTCACCACCCTCAAGGGGGTCGAACACTGAAGCTTTCTTT.

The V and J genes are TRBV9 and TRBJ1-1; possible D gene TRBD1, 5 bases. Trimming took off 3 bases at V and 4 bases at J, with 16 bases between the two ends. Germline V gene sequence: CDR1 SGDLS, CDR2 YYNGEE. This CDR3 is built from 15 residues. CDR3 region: CASSATGLGTTEAFF. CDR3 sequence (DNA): TGTGCCAGCAGCGCAACAGGATTGGGGACCACTGAAGCTTTCTTT.

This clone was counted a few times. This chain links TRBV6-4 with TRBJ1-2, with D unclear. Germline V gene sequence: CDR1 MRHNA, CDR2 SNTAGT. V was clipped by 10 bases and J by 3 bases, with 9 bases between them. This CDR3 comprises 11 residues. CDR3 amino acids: CATPGYYGYTF. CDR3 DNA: TGTGCCACCCCTGGGTACTATGGCTACACCTTC.

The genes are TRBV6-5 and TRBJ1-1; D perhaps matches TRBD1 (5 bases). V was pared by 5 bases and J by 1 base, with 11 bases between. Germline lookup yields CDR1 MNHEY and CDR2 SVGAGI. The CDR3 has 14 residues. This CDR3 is CASSRDGTNTEAFF. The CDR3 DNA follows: TGTGCCAGCAGTCGGGACGGAACGAACACTGAAGCTTTCTTT.

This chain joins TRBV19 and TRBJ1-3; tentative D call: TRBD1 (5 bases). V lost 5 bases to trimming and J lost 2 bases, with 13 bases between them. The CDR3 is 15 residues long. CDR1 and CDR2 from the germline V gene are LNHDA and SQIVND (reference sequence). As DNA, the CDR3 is TGTGCCAGTAGTCCCCCGGCAGGGACTGGAAACACCATATATTTT. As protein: CASSPPAGTGNTIYF.

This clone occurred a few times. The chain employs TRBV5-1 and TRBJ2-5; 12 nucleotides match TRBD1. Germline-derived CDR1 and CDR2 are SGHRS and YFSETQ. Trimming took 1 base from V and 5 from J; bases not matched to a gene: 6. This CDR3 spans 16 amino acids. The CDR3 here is CASSLTGDRGPETQYF. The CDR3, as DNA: TGCGCCAGCAGCTTGACAGGGGACAGGGGGCCGGAGACCCAGTACTTC.

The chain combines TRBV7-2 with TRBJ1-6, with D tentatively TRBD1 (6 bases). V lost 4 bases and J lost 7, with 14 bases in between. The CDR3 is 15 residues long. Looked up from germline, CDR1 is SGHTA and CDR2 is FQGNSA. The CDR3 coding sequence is TGTGCCAGCAGCTCGGCTGGACAGCCCAATTCACCCCTCCACTTT. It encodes CASSSAGQPNSPLHF.